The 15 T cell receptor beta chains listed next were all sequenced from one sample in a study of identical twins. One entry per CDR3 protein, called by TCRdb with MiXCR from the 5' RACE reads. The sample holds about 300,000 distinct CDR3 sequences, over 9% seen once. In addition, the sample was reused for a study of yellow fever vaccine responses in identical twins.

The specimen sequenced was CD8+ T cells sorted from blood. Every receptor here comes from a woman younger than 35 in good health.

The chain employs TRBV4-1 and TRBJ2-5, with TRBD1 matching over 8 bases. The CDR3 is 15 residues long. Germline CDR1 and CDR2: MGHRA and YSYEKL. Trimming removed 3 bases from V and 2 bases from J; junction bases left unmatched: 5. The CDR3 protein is CASSHRQGSQETQYF. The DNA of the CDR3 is TGCGCCAGCAGCCACAGACAGGGGTCGCAAGAGACCCAGTACTTC.

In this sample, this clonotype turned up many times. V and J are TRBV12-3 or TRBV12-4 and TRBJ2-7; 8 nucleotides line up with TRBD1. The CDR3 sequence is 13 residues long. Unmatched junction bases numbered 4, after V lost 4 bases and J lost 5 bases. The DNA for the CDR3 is TGTGCCAGCAGTTCCAGGGGGCCCAACGAGCAGTACTTC. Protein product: CASSSRGPNEQYF.

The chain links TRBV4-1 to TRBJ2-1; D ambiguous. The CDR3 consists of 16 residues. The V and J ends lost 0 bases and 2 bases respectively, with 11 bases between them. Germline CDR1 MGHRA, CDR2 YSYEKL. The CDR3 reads CASSQDSRVTYNEQFF. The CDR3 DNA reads TGCGCCAGCAGCCAAGATAGTCGGGTTACCTACAATGAGCAGTTCTTC.

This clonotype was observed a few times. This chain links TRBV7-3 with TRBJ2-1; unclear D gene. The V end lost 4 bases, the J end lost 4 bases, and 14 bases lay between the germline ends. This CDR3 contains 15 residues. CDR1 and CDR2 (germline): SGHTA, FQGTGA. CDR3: CASSSDPGPYNEQFF. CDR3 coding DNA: TGTGCCAGCAGCTCCGACCCGGGCCCATACAATGAGCAGTTCTTC.

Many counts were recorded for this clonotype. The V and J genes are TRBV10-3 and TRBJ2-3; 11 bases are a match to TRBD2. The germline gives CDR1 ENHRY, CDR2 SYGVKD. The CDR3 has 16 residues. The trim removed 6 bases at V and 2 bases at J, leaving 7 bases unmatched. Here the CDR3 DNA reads TGTGCCATCAGAGCCACTAGCGGGAGTGACACAGATACGCAGTATTTT. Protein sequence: CAIRATSGSDTDTQYF.

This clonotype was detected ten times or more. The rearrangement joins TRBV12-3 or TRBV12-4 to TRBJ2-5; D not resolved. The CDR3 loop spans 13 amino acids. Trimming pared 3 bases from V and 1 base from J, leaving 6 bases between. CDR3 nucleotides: TGTGCCAGCAGTTTCGGCTCCCAAGAGACCCAGTACTTC. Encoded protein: CASSFGSQETQYF.

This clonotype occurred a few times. The chain's CDR3 is CASSFSRLAIYEQYF. CDR3 bases: TGTGCCAGCAGTTTCAGCCGACTAGCTATCTACGAGCAGTACTTC. The J gene is TRBJ2-7, the V gene TRBV12-3 or TRBV12-4, with 7 positions matching TRBD2. CDR3 size: 15 residues. Losses at the gene ends were 3 bases for V and 3 bases for J; bases not matched to a gene: 8.

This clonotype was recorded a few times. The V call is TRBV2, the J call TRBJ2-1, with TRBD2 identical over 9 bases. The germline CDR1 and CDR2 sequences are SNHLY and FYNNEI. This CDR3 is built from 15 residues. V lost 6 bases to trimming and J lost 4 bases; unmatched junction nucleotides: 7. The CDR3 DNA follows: TGTGCCAGCAGGATTAGCGGGAGTCAGTACAATGAGCAGTTCTTC. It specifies CASRISGSQYNEQFF.

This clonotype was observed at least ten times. This chain's CDR3 is CASRSLATGELFF. The CDR3, as DNA: TGTGCCAGCAGGTCATTGGCCACCGGGGAGCTGTTTTTT. The V gene is TRBV12-3 or TRBV12-4, the J gene TRBJ2-2; D is unresolved. The CDR3 spans 13 residues. V was clipped by 6 bases and J by 4 bases, with 9 bases between them.

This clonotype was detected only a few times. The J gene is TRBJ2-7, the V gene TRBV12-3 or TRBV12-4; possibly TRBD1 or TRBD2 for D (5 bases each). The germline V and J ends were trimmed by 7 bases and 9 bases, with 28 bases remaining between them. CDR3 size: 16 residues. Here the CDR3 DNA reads TGTGCCAGCACCCCCGAGGGGCGATACGACTGCGATGGGCAGTACGTC. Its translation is CASTPEGRYDCDGQYV.

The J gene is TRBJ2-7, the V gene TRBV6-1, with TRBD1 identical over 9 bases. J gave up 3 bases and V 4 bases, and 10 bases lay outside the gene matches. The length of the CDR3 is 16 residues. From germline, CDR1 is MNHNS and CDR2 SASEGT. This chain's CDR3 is CASSGYLWDRDYEQYF. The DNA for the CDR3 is TGTGCCAGCAGTGGATACCTTTGGGACAGGGACTACGAGCAGTACTTC.

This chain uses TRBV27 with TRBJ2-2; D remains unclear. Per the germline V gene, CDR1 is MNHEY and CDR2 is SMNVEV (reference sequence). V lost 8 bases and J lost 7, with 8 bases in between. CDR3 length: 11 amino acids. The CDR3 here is CASLKSGELFF. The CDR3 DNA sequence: TGTGCCAGCCTAAAGAGCGGGGAGCTGTTTTTT.

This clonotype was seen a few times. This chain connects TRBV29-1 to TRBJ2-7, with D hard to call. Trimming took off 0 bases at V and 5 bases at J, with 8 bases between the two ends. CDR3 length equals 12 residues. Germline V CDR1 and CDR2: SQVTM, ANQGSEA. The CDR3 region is CSVEDRLDEQYF. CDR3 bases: TGCAGCGTTGAAGATCGGCTGGACGAGCAGTACTTC.

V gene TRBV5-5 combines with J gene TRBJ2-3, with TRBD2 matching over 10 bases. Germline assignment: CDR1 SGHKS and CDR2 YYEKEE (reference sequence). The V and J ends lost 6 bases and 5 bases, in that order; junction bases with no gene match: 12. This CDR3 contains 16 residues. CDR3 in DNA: TGTGCCAGCACTGGACCCCTTAGCGGGGGGAGAGATACGCAGTATTTT. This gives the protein CASTGPLSGGRDTQYF.

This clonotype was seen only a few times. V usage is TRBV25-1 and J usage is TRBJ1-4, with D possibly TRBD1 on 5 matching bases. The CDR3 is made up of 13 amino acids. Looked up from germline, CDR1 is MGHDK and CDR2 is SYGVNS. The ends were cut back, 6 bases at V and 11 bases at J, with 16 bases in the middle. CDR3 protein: CASRGSTRDKLFF. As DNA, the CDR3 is TGTGCCAGCAGGGGGTCCACGCGGGACAAACTGTTTTTT.